The entry below gives a single T cell receptor beta chain sequence along with its context. Template material for TCR beta VDJ and CDR3 profiling consisted of genomic DNA. TCRdb called the reads again in MiXCR, with one record for every CDR3 protein. The table includes around 160,000 distinct CDR3 sequences, around half detected once. The sequenced patients had an expansion of CD8+CD57+ cells seen by flow cytometry. This record belongs to a study of CD8+CD57+ T cells in acquired aplastic anemia. Study-wide background: Sorted CD4+ and CD8+ cells gave a mean 3.2 ug DNA, range 0.2 to 27.4 ug.

From germline, CDR1 is ENHRY and CDR2 SYGVKD. The trim removed 4 bases at V and 0 bases at J, leaving 5 bases unmatched. This CDR3 has 15 residues. The sample consisted of sorted CD4+, CD8+, or CD8+CD57+ T cells (not recorded which) from PBMCs. This sequence was found in a human donor with aplastic anemia. The gene calls are TRBV10-3 and TRBJ1-2; 7 nucleotides align to TRBD1. The chain's CDR3 is CAISGRDSPNYGYTF. The DNA of the CDR3 is TGTGCCATCAGTGGTAGGGACAGTCCTAACTATGGCTACACCTTC.